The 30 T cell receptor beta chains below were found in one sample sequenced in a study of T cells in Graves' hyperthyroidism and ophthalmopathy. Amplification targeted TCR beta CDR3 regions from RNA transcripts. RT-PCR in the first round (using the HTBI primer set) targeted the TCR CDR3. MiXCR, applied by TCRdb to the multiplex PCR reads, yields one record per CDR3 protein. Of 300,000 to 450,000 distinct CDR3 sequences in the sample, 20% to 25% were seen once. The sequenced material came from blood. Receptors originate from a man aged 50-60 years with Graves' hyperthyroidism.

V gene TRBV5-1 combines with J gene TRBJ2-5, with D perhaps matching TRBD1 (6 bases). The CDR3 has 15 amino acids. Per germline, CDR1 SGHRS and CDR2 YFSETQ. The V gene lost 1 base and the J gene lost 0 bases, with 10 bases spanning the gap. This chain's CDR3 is CASSLIGTNQETQYF. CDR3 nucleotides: TGCGCCAGCAGCTTGATTGGGACAAACCAAGAGACCCAGTACTTC.

The CDR3 spells CASKQGYEQYF. Here the CDR3 DNA reads TGTGCCAGTAAACAGGGCTACGAGCAGTACTTC. This sequence joins TRBV7-2 and TRBJ2-7, with TRBD1 as a possible D gene (6 bases). The CDR3 consists of 11 residues. Trimming cost V 9 bases and J 3 bases, with 9 bases left between them. From germline, CDR1 is SGHTA and CDR2 FQGNSA.

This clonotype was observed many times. The chain's CDR3 is CASSRGSSVGNEQFF. The CDR3 nucleotides are TGTGCCAGCAGCCGGGGCTCGAGCGTAGGCAATGAGCAGTTCTTC. The chain uses TRBV11-1 and TRBJ2-1, with D perhaps TRBD1 or TRBD2 (5 bases each). The CDR3 is made up of 15 amino acids. Deletions cut 5 bases from V and 6 bases from J, with 17 bases between. The germline V gene encodes CDR1 SGHAT and CDR2 FQDESV (reference sequence). Drawing the rest from reference TRBV11-1 and TRBJ2-1, the complete variable domain is EAEVAQSPRYKITEKSQAVAFWCDPISGHATLYWYRQILGQGPELLVQFQDESVVDDSQLPKDRFSAERLKGVDSTLKIQPAELGDSAMYLCASSRGSSVGNEQFFGPGTRLTVL.

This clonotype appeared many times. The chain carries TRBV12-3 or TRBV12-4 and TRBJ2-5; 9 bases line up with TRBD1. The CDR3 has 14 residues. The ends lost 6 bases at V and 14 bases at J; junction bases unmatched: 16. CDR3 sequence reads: CASSSSTNRGQAYF. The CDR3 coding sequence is TGTGCCAGCAGCTCCTCCACGAACAGGGGGCAAGCCTACTTC.

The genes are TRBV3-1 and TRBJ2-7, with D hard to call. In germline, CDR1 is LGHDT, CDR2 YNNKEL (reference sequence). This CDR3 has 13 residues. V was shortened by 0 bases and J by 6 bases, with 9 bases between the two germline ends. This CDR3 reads CASSQDYLGEQYF. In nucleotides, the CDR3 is TGTGCCAGCAGCCAAGACTATTTAGGCGAGCAGTACTTC.

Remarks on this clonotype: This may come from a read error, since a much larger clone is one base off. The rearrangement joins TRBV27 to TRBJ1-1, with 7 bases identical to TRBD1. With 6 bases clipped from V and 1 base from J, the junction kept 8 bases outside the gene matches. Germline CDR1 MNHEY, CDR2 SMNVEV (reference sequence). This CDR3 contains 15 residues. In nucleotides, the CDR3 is TGTGCCAGCAGCTTTGCAGGGGGGCAGAACACTGAAGCTTTCTTT. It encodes CASSFAGGQNTEAFF.

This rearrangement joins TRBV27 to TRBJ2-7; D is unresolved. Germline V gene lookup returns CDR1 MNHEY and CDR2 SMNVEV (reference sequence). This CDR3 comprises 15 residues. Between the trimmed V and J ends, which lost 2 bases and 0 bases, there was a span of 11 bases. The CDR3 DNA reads TGTGCCAGCAGTTTAACACCCAGGAGCTCCTACGAGCAGTACTTC. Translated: CASSLTPRSSYEQYF.

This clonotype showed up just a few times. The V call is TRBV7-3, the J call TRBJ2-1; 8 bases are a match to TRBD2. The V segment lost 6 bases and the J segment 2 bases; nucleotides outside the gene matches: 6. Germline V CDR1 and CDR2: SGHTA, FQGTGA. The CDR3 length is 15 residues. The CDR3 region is CASSSLAGPYNEQFF. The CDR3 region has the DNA TGTGCCAGCAGTTCCCTAGCGGGCCCCTACAATGAGCAGTTCTTC.

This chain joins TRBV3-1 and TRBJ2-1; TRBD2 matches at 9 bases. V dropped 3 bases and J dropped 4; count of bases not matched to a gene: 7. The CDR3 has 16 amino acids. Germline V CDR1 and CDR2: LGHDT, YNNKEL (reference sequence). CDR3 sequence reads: CASSHALAGEYNEQFF. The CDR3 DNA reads TGTGCCAGCAGCCACGCACTAGCGGGCGAGTACAATGAGCAGTTCTTC.

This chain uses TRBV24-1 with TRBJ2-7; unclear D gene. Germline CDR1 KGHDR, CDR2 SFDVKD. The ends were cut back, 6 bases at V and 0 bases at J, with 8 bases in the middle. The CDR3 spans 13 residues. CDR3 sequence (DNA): TGTGCCACCAGTAAAGGCAGCTCCTACGAGCAGTACTTC. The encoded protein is CATSKGSSYEQYF.

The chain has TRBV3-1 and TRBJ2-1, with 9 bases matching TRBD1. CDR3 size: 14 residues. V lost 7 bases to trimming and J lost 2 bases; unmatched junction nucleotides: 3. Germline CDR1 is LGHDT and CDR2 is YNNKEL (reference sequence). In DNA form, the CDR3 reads TGTGCCAGCACCAGACAGGGGGCCTACAATGAGCAGTTCTTC. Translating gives CASTRQGAYNEQFF.

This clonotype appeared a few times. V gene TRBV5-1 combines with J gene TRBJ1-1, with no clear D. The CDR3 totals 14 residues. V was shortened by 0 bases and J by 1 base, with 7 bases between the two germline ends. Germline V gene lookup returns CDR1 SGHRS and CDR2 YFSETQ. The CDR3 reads CASSLVLGNTEAFF. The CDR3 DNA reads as TGCGCCAGCAGCTTGGTCCTGGGGAACACTGAAGCTTTCTTT.

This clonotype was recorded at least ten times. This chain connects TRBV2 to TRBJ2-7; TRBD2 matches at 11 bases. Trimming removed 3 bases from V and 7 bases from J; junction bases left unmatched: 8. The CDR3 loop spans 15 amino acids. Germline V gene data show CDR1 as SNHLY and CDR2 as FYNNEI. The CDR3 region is CASSETLAGVREQYF. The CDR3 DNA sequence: TGTGCCAGCAGTGAGACACTAGCGGGAGTCCGGGAGCAGTACTTC.

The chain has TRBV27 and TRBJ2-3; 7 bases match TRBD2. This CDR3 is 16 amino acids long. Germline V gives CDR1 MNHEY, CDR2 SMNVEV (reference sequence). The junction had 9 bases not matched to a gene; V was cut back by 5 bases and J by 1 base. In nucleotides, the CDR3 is TGTGCCAGCAGTCCCGGTCCGGCGGGGGGCACAGATACGCAGTATTTT. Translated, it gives CASSPGPAGGTDTQYF.

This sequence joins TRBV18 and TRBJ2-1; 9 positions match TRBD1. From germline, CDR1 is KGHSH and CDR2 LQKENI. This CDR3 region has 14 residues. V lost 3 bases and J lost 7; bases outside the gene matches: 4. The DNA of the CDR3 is TGTGCCAGCTCACCGGTGGACAGGGGAAATGAGCAGTTCTTC. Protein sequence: CASSPVDRGNEQFF.

DNA for the CDR3: TGTGCCAGCAGTTTCGGAACTAAGACCGATACGCAGTATTTT. It is translated as CASSFGTKTDTQYF. The chain recombines TRBV12-3 or TRBV12-4 with TRBJ2-3; no firm D call. The CDR3 consists of 14 residues. Trimming left V 3 bases short and J 6 bases short, with 13 bases between.

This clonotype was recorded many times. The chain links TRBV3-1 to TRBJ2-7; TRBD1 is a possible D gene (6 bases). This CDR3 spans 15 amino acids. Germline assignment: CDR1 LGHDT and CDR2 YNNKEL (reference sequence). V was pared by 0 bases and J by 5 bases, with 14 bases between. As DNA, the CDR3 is TGTGCCAGCAGCCAAGACTTTACAGGGAACGACGAGCAGTACTTC. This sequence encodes CASSQDFTGNDEQYF.

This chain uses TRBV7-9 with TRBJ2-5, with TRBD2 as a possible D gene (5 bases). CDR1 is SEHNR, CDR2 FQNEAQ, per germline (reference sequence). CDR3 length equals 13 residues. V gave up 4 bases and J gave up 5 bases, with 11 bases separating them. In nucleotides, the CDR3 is TGTGCCAGCAGCTCCCCAGAGCGGGAGACCCAGTACTTC. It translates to CASSSPERETQYF.

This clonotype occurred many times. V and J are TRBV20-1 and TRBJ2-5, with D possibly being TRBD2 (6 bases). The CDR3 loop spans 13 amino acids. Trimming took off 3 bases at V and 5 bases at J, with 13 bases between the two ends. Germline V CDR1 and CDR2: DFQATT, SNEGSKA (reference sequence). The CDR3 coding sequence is TGCAGTGCTAGGTTATCGGGAGTTGAGACCCAGTACTTC. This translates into CSARLSGVETQYF.

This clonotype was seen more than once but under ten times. Written as DNA, the CDR3 is TGTGCCAGCAGGCCACCGGGTACCTACGAGCAGTACTTC. Translation gives CASRPPGTYEQYF. The chain recombines TRBV28 with TRBJ2-7; D is unresolved. CDR1 MDHEN and CDR2 SYDVKM come from the germline V gene. The CDR3 consists of 13 residues. V was cut by 6 bases and J by 2 bases, with 11 bases left in between.

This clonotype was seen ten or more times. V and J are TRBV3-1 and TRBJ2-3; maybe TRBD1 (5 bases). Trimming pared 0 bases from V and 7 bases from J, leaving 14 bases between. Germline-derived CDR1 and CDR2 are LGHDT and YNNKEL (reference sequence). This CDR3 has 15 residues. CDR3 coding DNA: TGTGCCAGCAGCCAAGAGTGGGGCTCCGCAAATACGCAGTATTTT. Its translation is CASSQEWGSANTQYF.

The CDR3 is CASRVQGRMGQYF. The CDR3 coding sequence is TGTGCCAGCAGGGTACAGGGACGAATGGGGCAGTACTTC. The gene calls are TRBV12-3 or TRBV12-4 and TRBJ2-7; maybe TRBD1 (6 bases). V was pared by 6 bases and J by 9 bases, with 18 bases between. This CDR3 is built from 13 residues.

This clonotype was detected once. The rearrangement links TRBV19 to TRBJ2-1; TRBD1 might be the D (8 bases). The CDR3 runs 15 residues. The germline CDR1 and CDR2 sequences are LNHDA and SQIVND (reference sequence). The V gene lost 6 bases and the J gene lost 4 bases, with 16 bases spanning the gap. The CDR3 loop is CASSRGQGGYNEQFF. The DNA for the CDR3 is TGTGCCAGTAGCCGCGGACAGGGAGGGTACAATGAGCAGTTCTTC.

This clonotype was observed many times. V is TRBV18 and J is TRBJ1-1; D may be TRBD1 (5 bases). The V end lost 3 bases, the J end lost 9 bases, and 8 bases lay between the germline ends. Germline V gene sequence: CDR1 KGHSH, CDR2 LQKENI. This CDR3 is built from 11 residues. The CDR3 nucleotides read TGTGCCAGCTCACCCGACAGCCAAGCTTTCTTT. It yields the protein CASSPDSQAFF.

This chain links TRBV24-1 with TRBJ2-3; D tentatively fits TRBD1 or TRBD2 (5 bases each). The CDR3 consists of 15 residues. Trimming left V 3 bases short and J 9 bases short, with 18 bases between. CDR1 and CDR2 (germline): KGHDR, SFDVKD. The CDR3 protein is CATSDDGGTGPTQYF. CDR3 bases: TGTGCCACCAGTGATGACGGCGGTACGGGACCCACGCAGTATTTT.

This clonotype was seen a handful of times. CDR3 nucleotide sequence: TGCAGTGCTAGAAGGGACGCCTTAAGCACAGATACGCAGTATTTT. Its protein product is CSARRDALSTDTQYF. The chain recombines TRBV20-1 with TRBJ2-3; D could derive from TRBD1 or TRBD2 (5 bases each). Trimming took off 2 bases at V and 0 bases at J, with 12 bases between the two ends. CDR1 is DFQATT and CDR2 is SNEGSKA in the germline V gene (reference sequence). CDR3 size: 15 residues.

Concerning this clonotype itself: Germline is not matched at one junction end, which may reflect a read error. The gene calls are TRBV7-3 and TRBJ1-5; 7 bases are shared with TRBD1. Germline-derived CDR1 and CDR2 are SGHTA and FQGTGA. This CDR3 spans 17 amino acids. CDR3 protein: CASSQAGGQMNNQPQHF. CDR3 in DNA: TGCGCCAGCAGCCAAGCAGGGGGACAGATGAACAATCAGCCCCAGCATTTT.

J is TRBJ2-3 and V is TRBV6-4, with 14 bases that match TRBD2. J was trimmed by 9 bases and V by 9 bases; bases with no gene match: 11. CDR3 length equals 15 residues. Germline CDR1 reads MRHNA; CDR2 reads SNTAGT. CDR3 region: CASSNSGTSGSTQYF. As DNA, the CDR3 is TGTGCCAGTTCTAACTCCGGGACTAGCGGGAGCACGCAGTATTTT.

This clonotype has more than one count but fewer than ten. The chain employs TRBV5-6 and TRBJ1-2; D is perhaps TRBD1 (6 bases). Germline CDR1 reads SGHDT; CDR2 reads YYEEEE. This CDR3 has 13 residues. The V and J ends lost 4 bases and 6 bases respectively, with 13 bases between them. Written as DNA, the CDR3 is TGTGCCAGCAGCCCCGGGGGCACGGATGGCTACACCTTC. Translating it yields CASSPGGTDGYTF.

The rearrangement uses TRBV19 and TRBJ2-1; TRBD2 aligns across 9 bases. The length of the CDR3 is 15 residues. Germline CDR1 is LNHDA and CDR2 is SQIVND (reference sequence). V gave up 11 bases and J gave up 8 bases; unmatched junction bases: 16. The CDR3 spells CARQYVSGRYDEQFF. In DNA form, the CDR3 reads TGTGCCCGACAGTACGTTAGCGGGAGATATGATGAGCAGTTCTTC.